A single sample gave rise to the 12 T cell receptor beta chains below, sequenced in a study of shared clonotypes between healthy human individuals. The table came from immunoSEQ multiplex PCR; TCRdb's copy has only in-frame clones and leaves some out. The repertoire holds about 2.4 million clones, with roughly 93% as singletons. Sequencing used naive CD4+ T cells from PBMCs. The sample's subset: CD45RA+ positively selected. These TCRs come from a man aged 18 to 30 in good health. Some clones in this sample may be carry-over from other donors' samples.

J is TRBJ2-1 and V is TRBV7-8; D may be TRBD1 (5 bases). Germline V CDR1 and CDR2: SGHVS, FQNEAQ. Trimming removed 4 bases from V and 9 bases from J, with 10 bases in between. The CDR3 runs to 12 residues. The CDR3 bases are TGTGCCAGCAGCTCCACAGGAAGTGAGCAGTTCTTC. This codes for CASSSTGSEQFF. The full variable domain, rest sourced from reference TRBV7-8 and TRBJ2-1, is GAGVSQSPRYKVAKRGQDVALRCDPISGHVSLFWYQQALGQGPEFLTYFQNEAQLDKSGLPSDRFFAERPEGSVSTLKIQRTQQEDSAVYLCASSSTGSEQFFGPGTRLTVL.

CDR3 residues: CASSPTPAGEQYF. In DNA form, the CDR3 reads TGTGCCAGCAGCCCCACCCCGGCGGGCGAGCAGTACTTC. The chain carries TRBV7-3 and TRBJ2-7; maybe TRBD2 (5 bases). V lost 5 bases and J lost 6, with 14 bases in between. The germline gives CDR1 SGHTA, CDR2 FQGTGA. This CDR3 contains 13 residues.

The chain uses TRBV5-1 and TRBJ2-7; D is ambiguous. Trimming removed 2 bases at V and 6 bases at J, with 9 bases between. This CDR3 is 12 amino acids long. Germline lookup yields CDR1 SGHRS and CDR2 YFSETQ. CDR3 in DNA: TGCGCCAGCAGCTTATCGGTCGGCGAGCAGTACTTC. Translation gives CASSLSVGEQYF.

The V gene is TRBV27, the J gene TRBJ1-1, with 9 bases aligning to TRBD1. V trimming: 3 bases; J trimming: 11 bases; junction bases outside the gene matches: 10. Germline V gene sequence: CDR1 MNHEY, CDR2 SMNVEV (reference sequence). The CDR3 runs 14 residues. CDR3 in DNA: TGTGCCAGCAGTTTGCGACAGGGGGGACCGGGGGCTTTCTTT. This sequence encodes CASSLRQGGPGAFF.

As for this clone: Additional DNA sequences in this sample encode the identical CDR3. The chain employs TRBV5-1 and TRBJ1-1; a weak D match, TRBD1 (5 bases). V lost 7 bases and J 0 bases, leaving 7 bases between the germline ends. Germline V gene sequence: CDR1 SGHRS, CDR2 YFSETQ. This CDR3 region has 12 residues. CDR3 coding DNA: TGCGCCAGCGGACAAGTGAACACTGAAGCTTTCTTT. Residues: CASGQVNTEAFF.

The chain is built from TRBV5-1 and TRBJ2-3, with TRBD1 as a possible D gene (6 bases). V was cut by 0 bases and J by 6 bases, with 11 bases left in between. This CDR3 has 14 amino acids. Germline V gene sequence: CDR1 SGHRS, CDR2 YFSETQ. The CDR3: CASSLVGGKDTQYF. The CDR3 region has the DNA TGCGCCAGCAGCTTGGTTGGGGGCAAGGATACGCAGTATTTT. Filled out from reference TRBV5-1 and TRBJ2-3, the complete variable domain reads KAGVTQTPRYLIKTRGQQVTLSCSPISGHRSVSWYQQTPGQGLQFLFEYFSETQRNKGNFPGRFSGRQFSNSRSEMNVSTLELGDSALYLCASSLVGGKDTQYFGPGTRLTVL.

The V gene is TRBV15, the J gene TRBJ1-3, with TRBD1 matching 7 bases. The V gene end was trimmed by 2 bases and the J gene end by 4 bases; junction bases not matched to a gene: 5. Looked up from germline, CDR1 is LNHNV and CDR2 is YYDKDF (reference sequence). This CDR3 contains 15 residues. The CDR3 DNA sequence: TGTGCCACCAGCAGATCCCAGACAGGGGGAAACACCATATATTTT. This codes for CATSRSQTGGNTIYF.

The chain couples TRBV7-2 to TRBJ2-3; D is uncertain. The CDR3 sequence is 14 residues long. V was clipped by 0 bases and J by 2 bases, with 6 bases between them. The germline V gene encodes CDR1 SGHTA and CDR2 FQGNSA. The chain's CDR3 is CASSLAVNTDTQYF. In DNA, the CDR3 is TGTGCCAGCAGCTTAGCCGTGAACACAGATACGCAGTATTTT.

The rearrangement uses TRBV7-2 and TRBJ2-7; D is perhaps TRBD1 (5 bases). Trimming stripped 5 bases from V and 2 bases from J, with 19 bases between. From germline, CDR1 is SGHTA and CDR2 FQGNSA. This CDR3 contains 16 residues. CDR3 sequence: CASSPRPGLSTYEQYF. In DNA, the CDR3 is TGTGCCAGCAGCCCCCGTCCAGGGCTATCGACCTACGAGCAGTACTTC.

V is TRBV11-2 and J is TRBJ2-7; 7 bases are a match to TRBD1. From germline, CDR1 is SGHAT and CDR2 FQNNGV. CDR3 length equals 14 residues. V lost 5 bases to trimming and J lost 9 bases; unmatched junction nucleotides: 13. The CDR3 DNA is TGTGCCAGCAGCCTAACAGGGGACCAGGTAGGGCAGTACTTC. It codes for CASSLTGDQVGQYF. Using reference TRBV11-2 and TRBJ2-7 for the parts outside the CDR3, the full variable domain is EAGVAQSPRYKIIEKRQSVAFWCNPISGHATLYWYQQILGQGPKLLIQFQNNGVVDDSQLPKDRFSAERLKGVDSTLKIQPAKLEDSAVYLCASSLTGDQVGQYFGPGTRLTVT.

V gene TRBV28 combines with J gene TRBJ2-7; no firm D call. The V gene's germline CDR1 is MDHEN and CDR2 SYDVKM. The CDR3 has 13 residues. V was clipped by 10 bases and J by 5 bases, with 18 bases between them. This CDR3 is CATNLYLANEQYF. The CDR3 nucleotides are TGTGCCACAAATCTATACCTGGCCAACGAGCAGTACTTC.

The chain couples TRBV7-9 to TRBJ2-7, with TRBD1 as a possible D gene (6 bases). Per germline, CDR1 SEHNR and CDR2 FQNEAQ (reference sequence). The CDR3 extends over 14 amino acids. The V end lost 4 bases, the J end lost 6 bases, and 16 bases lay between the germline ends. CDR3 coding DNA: TGTGCCAGCAGCTATTACAGGGTTTGGAGCGAGCAGTACTTC. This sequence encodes CASSYYRVWSEQYF.